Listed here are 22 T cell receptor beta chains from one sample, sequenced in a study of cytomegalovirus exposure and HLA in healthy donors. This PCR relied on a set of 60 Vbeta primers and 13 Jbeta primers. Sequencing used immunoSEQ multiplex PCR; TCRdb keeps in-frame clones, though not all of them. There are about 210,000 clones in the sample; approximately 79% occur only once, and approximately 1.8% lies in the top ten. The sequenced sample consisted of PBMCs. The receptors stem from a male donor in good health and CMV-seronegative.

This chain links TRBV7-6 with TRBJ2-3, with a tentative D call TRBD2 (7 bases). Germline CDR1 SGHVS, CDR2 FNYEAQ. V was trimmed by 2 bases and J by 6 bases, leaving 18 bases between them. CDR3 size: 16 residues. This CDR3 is CASSLKPFRGADTQYF. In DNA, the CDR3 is TGTGCCAGCAGCTTAAAACCCTTTCGGGGGGCCGATACGCAGTATTTT. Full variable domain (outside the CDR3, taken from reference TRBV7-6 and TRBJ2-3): GAGVSQSPRYKVTKRGQDVALRCDPISGHVSLYWYRQALGQGPEFLTYFNYEAQQDKSGLPNDRFSAERPEGSISTLTIQRTEQRDSAMYRCASSLKPFRGADTQYFGPGTRLTVL.

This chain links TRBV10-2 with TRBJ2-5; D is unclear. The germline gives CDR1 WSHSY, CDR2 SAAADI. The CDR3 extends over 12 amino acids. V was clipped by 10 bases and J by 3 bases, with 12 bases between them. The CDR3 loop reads CATEQTKETQYF. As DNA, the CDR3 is TGCGCCACCGAGCAGACAAAAGAGACCCAGTACTTC.

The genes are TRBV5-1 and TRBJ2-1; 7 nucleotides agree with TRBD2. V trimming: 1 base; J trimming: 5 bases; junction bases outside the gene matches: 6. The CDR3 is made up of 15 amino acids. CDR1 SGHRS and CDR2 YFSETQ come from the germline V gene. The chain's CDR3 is CASSLWGGWDNEQFF. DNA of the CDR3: TGCGCCAGCAGCTTGTGGGGGGGTTGGGACAATGAGCAGTTCTTC.

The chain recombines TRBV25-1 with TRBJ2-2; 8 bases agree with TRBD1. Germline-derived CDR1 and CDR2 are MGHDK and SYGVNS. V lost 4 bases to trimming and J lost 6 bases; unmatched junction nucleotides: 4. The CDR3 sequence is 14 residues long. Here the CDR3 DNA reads TGTGCCAGCAGTGTCAGGGGGCGGGCCGGGGAGCTGTTTTTT. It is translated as CASSVRGRAGELFF.

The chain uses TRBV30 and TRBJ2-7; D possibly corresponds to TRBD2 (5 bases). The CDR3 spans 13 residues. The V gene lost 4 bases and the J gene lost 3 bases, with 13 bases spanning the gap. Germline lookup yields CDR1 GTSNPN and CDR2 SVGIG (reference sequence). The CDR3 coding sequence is TGTGCCTGGATTCCCAGCGAGGGCTACGAGCAGTACTTC. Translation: CAWIPSEGYEQYF. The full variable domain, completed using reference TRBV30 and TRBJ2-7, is SQTIHQWPATLVQPVGSPLSLECTVEGTSNPNLYWYRQAAGRGLQLLFYSVGIGQISSEVPQNLSASRPQDRQFILSSKKLLLSDSGFYLCAWIPSEGYEQYFGPGTRLTVT.

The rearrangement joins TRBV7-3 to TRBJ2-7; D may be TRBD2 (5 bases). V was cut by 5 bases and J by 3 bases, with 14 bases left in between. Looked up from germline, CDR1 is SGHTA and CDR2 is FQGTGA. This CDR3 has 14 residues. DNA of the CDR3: TGTGCCAGCAGCCGAGGGTATCCAAACTACGAGCAGTACTTC. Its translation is CASSRGYPNYEQYF.

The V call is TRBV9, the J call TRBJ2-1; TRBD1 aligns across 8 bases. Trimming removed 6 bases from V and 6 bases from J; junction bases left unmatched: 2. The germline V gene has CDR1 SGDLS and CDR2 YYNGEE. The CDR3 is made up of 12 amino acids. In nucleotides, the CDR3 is TGTGCCAGCAAAGGACAGGGCAATGAGCAGTTCTTC. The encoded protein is CASKGQGNEQFF.

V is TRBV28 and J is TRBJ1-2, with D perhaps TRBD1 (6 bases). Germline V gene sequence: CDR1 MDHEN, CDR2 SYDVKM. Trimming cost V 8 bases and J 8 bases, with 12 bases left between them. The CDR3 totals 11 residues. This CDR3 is CASAAGAGYTF. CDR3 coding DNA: TGTGCCAGCGCAGCAGGGGCAGGCTACACCTTC.

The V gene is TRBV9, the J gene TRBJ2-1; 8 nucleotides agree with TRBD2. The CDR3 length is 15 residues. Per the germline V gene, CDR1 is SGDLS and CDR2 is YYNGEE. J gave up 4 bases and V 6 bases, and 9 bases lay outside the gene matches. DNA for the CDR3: TGTGCCAGCAACTCCGGGGCGGGAGGATACAATGAGCAGTTCTTC. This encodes CASNSGAGGYNEQFF.

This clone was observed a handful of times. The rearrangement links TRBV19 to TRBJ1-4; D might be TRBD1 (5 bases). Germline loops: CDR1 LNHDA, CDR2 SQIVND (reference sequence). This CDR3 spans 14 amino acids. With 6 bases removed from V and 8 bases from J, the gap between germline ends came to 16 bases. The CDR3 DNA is TGTGCCAGTAGCCCGACAGCGCTGGAGGAAAAACTGTTTTTT. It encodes CASSPTALEEKLFF.

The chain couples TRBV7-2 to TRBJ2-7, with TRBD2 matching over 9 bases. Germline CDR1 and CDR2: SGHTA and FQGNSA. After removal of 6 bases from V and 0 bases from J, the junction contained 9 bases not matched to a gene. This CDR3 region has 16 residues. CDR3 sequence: CASSPGLAKSSYEQYF. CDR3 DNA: TGTGCCAGCAGTCCCGGACTAGCGAAATCCTCCTACGAGCAGTACTTC.

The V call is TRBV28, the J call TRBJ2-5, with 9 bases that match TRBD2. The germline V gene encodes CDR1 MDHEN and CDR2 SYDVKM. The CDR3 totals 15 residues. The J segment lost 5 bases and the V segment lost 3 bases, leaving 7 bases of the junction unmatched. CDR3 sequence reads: CASSLGSGGIETQYF. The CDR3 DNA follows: TGTGCCAGCAGTTTGGGCAGCGGGGGGATCGAGACCCAGTACTTC. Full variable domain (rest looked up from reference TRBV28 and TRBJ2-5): DVKVTQSSRYLVKRTGEKVFLECVQDMDHENMFWYRQDPGLGLRLIYFSYDVKMKEKGDIPEGYSVSREKKERFSLILESASTNQTSMYLCASSLGSGGIETQYFGPGTRLLVL.

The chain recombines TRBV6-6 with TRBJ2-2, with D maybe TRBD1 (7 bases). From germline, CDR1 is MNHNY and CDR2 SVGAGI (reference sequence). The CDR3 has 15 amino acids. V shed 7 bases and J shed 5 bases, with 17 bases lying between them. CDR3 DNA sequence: TGTGCCAGCACCCCCCCCAGGGGGAGGACCGGGGAGCTGTTTTTT. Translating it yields CASTPPRGRTGELFF.

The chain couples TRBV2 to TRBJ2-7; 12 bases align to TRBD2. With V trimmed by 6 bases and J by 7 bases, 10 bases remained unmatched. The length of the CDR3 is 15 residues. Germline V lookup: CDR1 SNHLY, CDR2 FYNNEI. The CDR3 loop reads CASRTTSGRLGEQYF. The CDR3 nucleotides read TGTGCCAGCAGGACTACTAGCGGGAGGCTTGGGGAGCAGTACTTC. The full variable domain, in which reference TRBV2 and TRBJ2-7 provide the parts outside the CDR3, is EPEVTQTPSHQVTQMGQEVILRCVPISNHLYFYWYRQILGQKVEFLVSFYNNEISEKSEIFDDQFSVERPDGSNFTLKIRSTKLEDSAMYFCASRTTSGRLGEQYFGPGTRLTVT.

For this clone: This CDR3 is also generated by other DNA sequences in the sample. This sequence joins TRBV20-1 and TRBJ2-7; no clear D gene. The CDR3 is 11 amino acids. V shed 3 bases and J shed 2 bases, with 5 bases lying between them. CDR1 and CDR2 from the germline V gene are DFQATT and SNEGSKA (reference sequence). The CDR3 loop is CSASTAYEQYF. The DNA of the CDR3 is TGCAGTGCTAGTACGGCCTACGAGCAGTACTTC.

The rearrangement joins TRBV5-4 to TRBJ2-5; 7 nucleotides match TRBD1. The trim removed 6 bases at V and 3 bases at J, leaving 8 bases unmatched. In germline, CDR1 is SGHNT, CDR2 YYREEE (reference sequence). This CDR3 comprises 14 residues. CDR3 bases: TGTGCCAGCAAGTCAACCGGGACAGAAGAGACCCAGTACTTC. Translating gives CASKSTGTEETQYF.

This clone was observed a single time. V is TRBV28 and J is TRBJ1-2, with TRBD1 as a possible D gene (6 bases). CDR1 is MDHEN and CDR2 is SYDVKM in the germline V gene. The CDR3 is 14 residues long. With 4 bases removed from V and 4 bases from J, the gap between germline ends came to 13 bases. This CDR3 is CASSSDRTSYGYTF. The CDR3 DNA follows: TGTGCCAGCAGTTCGGACAGAACCTCCTATGGCTACACCTTC.

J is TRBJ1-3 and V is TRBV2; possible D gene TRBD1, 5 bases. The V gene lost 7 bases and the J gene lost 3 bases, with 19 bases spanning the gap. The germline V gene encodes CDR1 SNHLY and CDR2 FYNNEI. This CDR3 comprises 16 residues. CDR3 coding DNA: TGTGCCAGCACCCTGAGGACGGGGGTCTATGGAAACACCATATATTTT. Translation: CASTLRTGVYGNTIYF.

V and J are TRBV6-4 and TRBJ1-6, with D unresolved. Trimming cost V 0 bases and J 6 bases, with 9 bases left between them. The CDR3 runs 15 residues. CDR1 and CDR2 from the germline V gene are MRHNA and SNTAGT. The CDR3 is CASSDSFAGNSPLHF. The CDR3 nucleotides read TGTGCCAGCAGTGACTCGTTTGCCGGTAATTCACCCCTCCACTTT.

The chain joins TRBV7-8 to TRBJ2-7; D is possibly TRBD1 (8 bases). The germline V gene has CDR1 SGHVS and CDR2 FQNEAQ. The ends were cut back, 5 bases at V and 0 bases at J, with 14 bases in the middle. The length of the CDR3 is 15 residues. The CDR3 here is CASSGGDRSSYEQYF. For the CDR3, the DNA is TGTGCCAGCAGCGGGGGGGACAGGTCCTCCTACGAGCAGTACTTC.

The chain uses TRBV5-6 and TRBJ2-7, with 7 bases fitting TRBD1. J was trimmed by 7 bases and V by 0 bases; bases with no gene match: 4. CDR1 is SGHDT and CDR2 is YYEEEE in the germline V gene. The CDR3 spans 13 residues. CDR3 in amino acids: CASSLAAGGEQYF. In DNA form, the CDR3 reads TGTGCCAGCAGCTTGGCCGCAGGGGGAGAGCAGTACTTC.

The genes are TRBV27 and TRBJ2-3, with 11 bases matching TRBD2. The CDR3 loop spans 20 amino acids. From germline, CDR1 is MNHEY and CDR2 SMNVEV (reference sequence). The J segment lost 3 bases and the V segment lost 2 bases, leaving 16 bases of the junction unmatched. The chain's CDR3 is CASSLQRLAGNPDETDTQYF. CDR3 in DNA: TGTGCCAGCAGTTTACAGCGACTAGCGGGAAACCCAGATGAGACAGATACGCAGTATTTT.